The entry below describes one TCR beta chain. Its antigen is currently unknown. This entry is derived from a study of shared clonotypes between healthy human individuals. Study-wide results and limits: Clonotypes shared by all four donors outscored non-shared clonotypes in generation probability.

Sequenced by immunoSEQ multiplex PCR; TCRdb stores in-frame clones only, minus some. The table records about 680,000 clones, around 72% of them present only once. The sequencing input was memory CD4+ T cells sorted from blood. Subset here: CD45RA-negative fraction. This receptor was identified in a woman aged 25-40 years in good health.

The CDR3 DNA is TGCGCCAGCAGCTTGGGTTCCCCCTACGAGCAGTACTTC. It is translated as CASSLGSPYEQYF. The V call is TRBV5-1, the J call TRBJ2-7; D gene unclear. The CDR3 runs 13 residues. V was shortened by 0 bases and J by 2 bases, with 6 bases between the two germline ends. Germline values: CDR1 SGHRS, CDR2 YFSETQ.